Below, one TCR beta chain is given with its context. As yet, its antigen is unknown. Regarding time point: cycle 4 day 1 (C4D1), after six to seven weeks of nivolumab. In every patient, relapse followed autologous stem cell transplantation, while exposure to brentuximab vedotin differed. V lost 7 bases, J lost 7 bases, and 11 bases lay in between. Germline CDR1 MGHDK, CDR2 SYGVNS. This CDR3 comprises 12 residues. Clones were sequenced by immunoSEQ multiplex PCR, and TCRdb holds only the in-frame ones, with some missing. The sample has about 47,000 clones, nearly 90% seen once; the top ten hold approximately 13%. This sample was taken from a study of PD-1 blockade in classical Hodgkin lymphoma. General study points: No one has yet defined what causes the repertoire differences, which may be disease activity or prior therapy. Reports indicated that newly diagnosed patients had lower baseline TCR diversity than healthy donors did. The CD4+ diversity rise by C4D1 was clearest in complete responders.

This specimen consisted of peripheral blood mononuclear cells (PBMCs), obtained before the fourth cycle of nivolumab. This TCR was sampled from a human donor with classical Hodgkin lymphoma. The V gene is TRBV25-1, the J gene TRBJ2-1; D call uncertain. The CDR3 sequence: CASTAFGNEQFF. The CDR3 nucleotides are TGTGCCAGCACGGCGTTTGGAAATGAGCAGTTCTTC.